Sequencing of this TCR beta chain was carried out in a study of vaccination and CD4 T cells after COVID-19. There are a few counts of this clonotype. Its cognate antigen is unknown. At one boundary the junction diverges from the germline segment, which might be a read error. The Oncomine TCR Beta short-read assay generated sequence data from the DNA of cultured CD4+ T cells. TCRdb analysed the PCR reads with MiXCR anew, one entry per CDR3 protein. The data show 13,000 to 15,000 distinct CDR3 sequences, with about 30% seen just once and around 7.9% held by the top ten. Treatment in this sample: approximately 9-day PBMC culture with coronavirus spike peptide pools or control peptides (ViraFEST assay). ViraFEST enlarged antigen-specific T cell populations with peptide pools and afterwards sequenced TCRs. The sequencing sample was made of CD4+ T cells from blood, cultured in vitro. This receptor was taken from a human donor who had recovered from COVID-19.

The CDR3 protein is CASREDTAGSGANVLTF. The CDR3 DNA reads TGTGCCAGCAGGGAAGACACGGCGGGATCTGGGGCCAACGTCCTGACTTTC. The gene calls are TRBV6-1 and TRBJ2-6; D may be TRBD2 (6 bases). The length of the CDR3 is 17 residues. Germline CDR1 is MNHNS and CDR2 is SASEGT.